Detailed here is one TCR beta chain. The CDR3 spans 14 residues. Germline V gene lookup returns CDR1 MGHDK and CDR2 SYGVNS. The V gene end was trimmed by 4 bases and the J gene end by 6 bases; junction bases not matched to a gene: 7. This specimen belongs to a study of blood T cell repertoires in COVID-19. Assay used: immunoSEQ multiplex PCR; TCRdb lists only in-frame clones, some missing. Of approximately 320,000 clones listed, about nine tenths are singletons. Across over 20 US areas, participants ranged in age from about 18 to 89 years. Researchers sorted participants into cohorts using their self-reported clinical history.

The TCR comes from a woman younger than 35 who had recovered from COVID-19. The chain has TRBV25-1 and TRBJ2-3; 7 nucleotides match TRBD1. The sequenced sample consisted of PBMCs or T cells enriched from blood (not recorded which). The chain's CDR3 is CASSGIQGKDTQYF. The CDR3 DNA sequence: TGTGCCAGCAGTGGGATACAGGGGAAGGATACGCAGTATTTT.